The 5 T cell receptor beta chains listed next were all sequenced from one sample in a study of blood T cell repertoires in COVID-19 (dated by TCRdb to between 2020 and 2021). Library preparation was by the immunoSEQ multiplex PCR assay. As stored in TCRdb, this immuneACCESS dataset retains in-frame rearrangements with V and J assigned. A fraction of the clones does not appear; measured against another copy, unresolved V genes explain less than half of the discrepancy, and the remainder lacks a known reason. The sample profile shows 200,000 to 250,000 clones; about 83% of them were found once. The ten largest clonotypes hold roughly 2.9% of the sample. The material sequenced was peripheral blood. Receptors originate from a man in his fifties or sixties with active or convalescent COVID-19.

The chain joins TRBV7-3 to TRBJ2-3; 9 bases are shared with TRBD2. With 2 bases clipped from V and 5 bases from J, the junction kept 5 bases outside the gene matches. Per the germline V gene, CDR1 is SGHTA and CDR2 is FQGTGA. The CDR3 sequence is 15 residues long. The CDR3 bases are TGTGCCAGCAGCTTACTAGCGGGATTGGGAGATACGCAGTATTTT. It yields the protein CASSLLAGLGDTQYF. The full variable domain, rest sourced from reference TRBV7-3 and TRBJ2-3, is GAGVSQTPSNKVTEKGKYVELRCDPISGHTALYWYRQSLGQGPEFLIYFQGTGAADDSGLPNDRFFAVRPEGSVSTLKIQRTERGDSAVYLCASSLLAGLGDTQYFGPGTRLTVL.

V usage is TRBV7-8 and J usage is TRBJ1-3; D is unresolved. The CDR3 is 15 amino acids. The V end was cut by 2 bases, the J end by 1 base, with 9 bases between. Germline V gene lookup returns CDR1 SGHVS and CDR2 FQNEAQ. In DNA form, the CDR3 reads TGTGCCAGCAGCTTATTAGAGGGTTCTGGAAACACCATATATTTT. Its protein product is CASSLLEGSGNTIYF.

This chain connects TRBV6-2 or TRBV6-3 to TRBJ1-2; 8 nucleotides line up with TRBD1. The ends lost 2 bases at V and 8 bases at J; junction bases unmatched: 7. The CDR3 loop spans 14 amino acids. CDR1 MNHEY and CDR2 SVGEGT come from the germline V gene. CDR3 loop: CASSYIGQGHGYTF. DNA of the CDR3: TGTGCCAGCAGTTACATAGGACAGGGACACGGCTACACCTTC.

The chain joins TRBV6-5 to TRBJ1-1; weak D call: TRBD1 (6 bases). The V end lost 6 bases, the J end lost 3 bases, and 17 bases lay between the germline ends. CDR1 is MNHEY and CDR2 is SVGAGI in the germline V gene. The CDR3 is 15 amino acids. The CDR3 bases are TGTGCCAGCAGGGACGGACAGCGAGTGGACACTGAAGCTTTCTTT. It specifies CASRDGQRVDTEAFF.

V usage is TRBV18 and J usage is TRBJ2-5; 7 nucleotides match TRBD2. With V trimmed by 0 bases and J by 9 bases, 1 base remained unmatched. CDR3 size: 12 residues. Germline V gives CDR1 KGHSH, CDR2 LQKENI. Here the CDR3 DNA reads TGTGCCAGCTCACCACCTCTAGCGGCCCAGTACTTC. This sequence encodes CASSPPLAAQYF.